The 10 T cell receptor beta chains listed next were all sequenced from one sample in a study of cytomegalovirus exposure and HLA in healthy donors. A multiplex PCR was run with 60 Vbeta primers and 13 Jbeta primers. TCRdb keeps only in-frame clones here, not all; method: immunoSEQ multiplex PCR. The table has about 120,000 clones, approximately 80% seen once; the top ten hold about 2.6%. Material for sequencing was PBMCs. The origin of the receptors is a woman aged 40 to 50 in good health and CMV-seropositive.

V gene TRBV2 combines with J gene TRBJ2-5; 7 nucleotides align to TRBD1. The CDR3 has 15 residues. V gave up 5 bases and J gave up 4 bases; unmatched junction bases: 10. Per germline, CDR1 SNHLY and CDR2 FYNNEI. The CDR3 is CASSSQGQSGETQYF. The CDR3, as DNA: TGTGCCAGCAGTAGTCAGGGACAGAGCGGAGAGACCCAGTACTTC.

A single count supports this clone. CDR3 sequence reads: CASSLALAGGHGELFF. The CDR3 bases are TGCGCCAGCAGCTTGGCCCTAGCGGGGGGACACGGGGAGCTGTTTTTT. The chain is built from TRBV5-1 and TRBJ2-2, with 11 bases lining up with TRBD2. Germline V gene sequence: CDR1 SGHRS, CDR2 YFSETQ. The CDR3 runs to 16 residues. V lost 0 bases to trimming and J lost 7 bases; unmatched junction nucleotides: 5.

CDR3 nucleotides: TGTGCCAGCAGCTTAGTGGACTCAGGACTAGCGGGGGGCTCTAATGAGCAGTTCTTC. It is translated as CASSLVDSGLAGGSNEQFF. The V and J genes are TRBV7-8 and TRBJ2-1; 14 bases agree with TRBD2. Germline CDR1 reads SGHVS; CDR2 reads FQNEAQ. Unmatched junction bases numbered 12, after V lost 1 base and J lost 7 bases. CDR3 size: 19 residues.

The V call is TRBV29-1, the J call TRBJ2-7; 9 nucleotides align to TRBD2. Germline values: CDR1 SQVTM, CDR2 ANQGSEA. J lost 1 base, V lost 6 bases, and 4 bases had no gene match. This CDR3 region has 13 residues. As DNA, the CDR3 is TGCAGCGTGGCGAGCGGGAGGTCCTACGAGCAGTACTTC. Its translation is CSVASGRSYEQYF.

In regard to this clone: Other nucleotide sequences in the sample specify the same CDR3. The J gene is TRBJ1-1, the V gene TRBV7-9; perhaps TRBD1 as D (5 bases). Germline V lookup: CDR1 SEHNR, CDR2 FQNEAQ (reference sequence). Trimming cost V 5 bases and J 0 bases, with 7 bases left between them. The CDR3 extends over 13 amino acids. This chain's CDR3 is CASSLDMNTEAFF. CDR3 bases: TGTGCCAGCAGCCTGGACATGAACACTGAAGCTTTCTTT.

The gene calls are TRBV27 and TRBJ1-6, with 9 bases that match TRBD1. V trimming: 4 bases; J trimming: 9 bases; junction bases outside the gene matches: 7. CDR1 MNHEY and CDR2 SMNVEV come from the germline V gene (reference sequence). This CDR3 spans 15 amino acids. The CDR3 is CASSSAGTGSSPLHF. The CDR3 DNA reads TGTGCCAGCAGTTCCGCCGGGACAGGGAGTTCACCCCTCCACTTT.

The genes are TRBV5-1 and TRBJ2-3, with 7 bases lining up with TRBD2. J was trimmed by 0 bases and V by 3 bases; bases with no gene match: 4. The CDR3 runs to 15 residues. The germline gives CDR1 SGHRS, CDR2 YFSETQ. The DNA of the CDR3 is TGCGCCAGCAGCTCTAGCGGTTCGAGCACAGATACGCAGTATTTT. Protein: CASSSSGSSTDTQYF.

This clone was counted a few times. The CDR3 bases are TGCAGCGTTGCCTCTGGGGGCACCCGCTACAATGAGCAGTTCTTC. It is translated as CSVASGGTRYNEQFF. This chain connects TRBV29-1 to TRBJ2-1, with D perhaps matching TRBD1 (6 bases). The V gene's germline CDR1 is SQVTM and CDR2 ANQGSEA. Trimming shortened V by 4 bases and J by 3 bases, and 16 bases separated the two germline ends. The CDR3 is made up of 15 amino acids.

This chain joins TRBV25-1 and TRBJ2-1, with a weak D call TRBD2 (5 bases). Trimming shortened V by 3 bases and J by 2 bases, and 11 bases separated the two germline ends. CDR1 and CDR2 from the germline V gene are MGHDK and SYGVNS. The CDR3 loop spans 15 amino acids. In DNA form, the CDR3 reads TGTGCCAGCAGTGACTTGAGGGCCCCCTACAATGAGCAGTTCTTC. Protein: CASSDLRAPYNEQFF.

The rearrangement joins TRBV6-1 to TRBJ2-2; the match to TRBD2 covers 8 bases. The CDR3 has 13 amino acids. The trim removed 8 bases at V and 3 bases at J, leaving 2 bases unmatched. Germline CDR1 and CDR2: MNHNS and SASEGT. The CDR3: CASGLAHTGELFF. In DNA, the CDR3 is TGTGCCAGCGGACTAGCCCACACCGGGGAGCTGTTTTTT.